The 11 T cell receptor beta chains presented below share a single source sample, sequenced in a study of CD8+ T cells in alopecia areata. Extracted from the samples, RNA was reverse transcribed into cDNA to serve as the sequencing template. Using immunoSEQ multiplex PCR, the repertoire was profiled, and TCRdb retains in-frame clones only, with some absent. The sample lists approximately 170,000 clones, roughly three fifths occurring once. Treatment described: oral pan-JAK inhibitor, 5-10 mg twice daily. This specimen consisted of CD4+ T cells sorted from blood, obtained at week 4, from a patient treated with tofacitinib. The receptors shown here come from a human donor with alopecia areata.

The gene calls are TRBV5-1 and TRBJ2-5; D call uncertain. Germline CDR1 and CDR2: SGHRS and YFSETQ. The CDR3 covers 13 residues. V was cut by 2 bases and J by 1 base, with 6 bases left in between. In DNA form, the CDR3 reads TGCGCCAGCAGCTTCGGGTCCCAAGAGACCCAGTACTTC. The encoded protein is CASSFGSQETQYF.

This clone came up once. The chain links TRBV7-8 to TRBJ2-7; D possibly corresponds to TRBD2 (6 bases). Trimming left V 5 bases short and J 0 bases short, with 11 bases between. The CDR3 totals 14 residues. Per germline, CDR1 SGHVS and CDR2 FQNEAQ. The CDR3 region has the DNA TGTGCCAGCAGCGGGGACGGGAGCTCCTACGAGCAGTACTTC. It is translated as CASSGDGSSYEQYF.

The rearrangement uses TRBV20-1 and TRBJ2-5, with D perhaps TRBD2 (5 bases). Trimming pared 4 bases from V and 7 bases from J, leaving 7 bases between. Looked up from germline, CDR1 is DFQATT and CDR2 is SNEGSKA (reference sequence). The CDR3 spans 10 residues. This CDR3 reads CSATEGTQYF. CDR3 bases: TGCAGTGCTACAGAGGGGACCCAGTACTTC.

The rearrangement uses TRBV9 and TRBJ2-1; 7 bases are shared with TRBD1. The junction had 3 bases not matched to a gene; V was cut back by 3 bases and J by 0 bases. Germline-derived CDR1 and CDR2 are SGDLS and YYNGEE. CDR3 length: 15 amino acids. DNA for the CDR3: TGTGCCAGCAGCGCGACAGGGAGCTCCTACAATGAGCAGTTCTTC. Translating it yields CASSATGSSYNEQFF.

CDR3 sequence: CASSQSSMGRGRWQPQHF. CDR3 in DNA: TGTGCCAGCAGCCAATCCTCGATGGGCAGGGGGCGGTGGCAGCCCCAGCATTTT. The rearrangement uses TRBV4-2 and TRBJ1-5, with 8 bases fitting TRBD1. The CDR3 length is 18 residues. With 2 bases clipped from V and 7 bases from J, the junction kept 16 bases outside the gene matches. Per the germline V gene, CDR1 is LGHNA and CDR2 is YNFKEQ.

This chain links TRBV29-1 with TRBJ2-7; 8 bases fit TRBD2. CDR3 length equals 19 residues. Germline V CDR1 and CDR2: SQVTM, ANQGSEA. V gave up 4 bases and J gave up 0 bases; unmatched junction bases: 20. The CDR3 DNA sequence: TGCAGCGTTGGGGGGATCCCGGGACTAGATCGCCAAGGCTCCTACGAGCAGTACTTC. It specifies CSVGGIPGLDRQGSYEQYF.

This clone was picked up one time. This sequence joins TRBV7-9 and TRBJ1-5; D unclear. Per the germline V gene, CDR1 is SEHNR and CDR2 is FQNEAQ (reference sequence). This CDR3 is 13 amino acids long. Deletions cut 2 bases from V and 6 bases from J, with 8 bases between. This CDR3 is CASSLQLGQPQHF. The CDR3, as DNA: TGTGCCAGCAGCTTACAACTAGGTCAGCCCCAGCATTTT. Full variable domain (rest looked up from reference TRBV7-9 and TRBJ1-5): DTGVSQNPRHKITKRGQNVTFRCDPISEHNRLYWYRQTLGQGPEFLTYFQNEAQLEKSRLLSDRFSAERPKGSFSTLEIQRTEQGDSAMYLCASSLQLGQPQHFGDGTRLSIL.

Only a few counts were recorded for this clone. The V and J genes are TRBV30 and TRBJ2-2; 11 bases fit TRBD2. CDR3 length equals 14 residues. Germline V lookup: CDR1 GTSNPN, CDR2 SVGIG (reference sequence). V shed 4 bases and J 4 bases; nucleotides not matched to a gene: 2. CDR3 residues: CAWTGLAATGELFF. In DNA form, the CDR3 reads TGTGCCTGGACGGGACTAGCGGCCACCGGGGAGCTGTTTTTT. Full variable domain (remainder filled in from reference TRBV30 and TRBJ2-2): SQTIHQWPATLVQPVGSPLSLECTVEGTSNPNLYWYRQAAGRGLQLLFYSVGIGQISSEVPQNLSASRPQDRQFILSSKKLLLSDSGFYLCAWTGLAATGELFFGEGSRLTVL.

This clone was seen once. The gene calls are TRBV29-1 and TRBJ2-3; D possibly corresponds to TRBD1 (6 bases). Germline V lookup: CDR1 SQVTM, CDR2 ANQGSEA. The CDR3 runs 14 residues. V gave up 3 bases and J gave up 1 base, with 11 bases separating them. CDR3 in amino acids: CSVDAGAGTDTQYF. The CDR3 DNA is TGCAGCGTTGATGCAGGGGCTGGCACAGATACGCAGTATTTT.

This chain links TRBV29-1 with TRBJ2-7, with a tentative D call TRBD2 (6 bases). The CDR3 spans 13 residues. Germline V gives CDR1 SQVTM, CDR2 ANQGSEA. Trimming pared 4 bases from V and 4 bases from J, leaving 14 bases between. The CDR3 here is CSVGRVIGYEQYF. The CDR3 DNA reads TGCAGCGTTGGGAGGGTGATCGGGTACGAGCAGTACTTC.

Note on this clone: This CDR3 is also generated by other DNA sequences in the sample. V and J are TRBV6-6 and TRBJ2-7; maybe TRBD1 (5 bases). Trimming stripped 2 bases from V and 1 base from J, with 6 bases between. Germline V gene sequence: CDR1 MNHNY, CDR2 SVGAGI (reference sequence). The CDR3 contains 13 residues. The CDR3: CASSYRGSYEQYF. The DNA for the CDR3 is TGTGCCAGCAGTTACAGGGGTTCCTACGAGCAGTACTTC.